The entry that follows covers one TCR beta chain sequence. V dropped 2 bases and J dropped 1; count of bases not matched to a gene: 6. Germline loops: CDR1 MNHNY, CDR2 SVGAGI (reference sequence). CDR3 length: 16 residues. This record belongs to a study of blood T cell repertoires in COVID-19. On the study more broadly: Spain, Italy and the United States supplied samples that represented acute and convalescent COVID-19. In each case, the material was cDNA or gDNA derived from T cells, B-cell-depleted T cells, or PBMCs.

Sequencing used immunoSEQ multiplex PCR; TCRdb keeps in-frame clones, though not all of them. Seen here are approximately 100,000 clones, about 87% observed once, and the top ten hold about 15%. Sequencing used peripheral blood. The clonotype comes from a man aged 45-65 years with acute or convalescent COVID-19. V usage is TRBV6-6 and J usage is TRBJ1-1, with 8 bases matching TRBD1. In DNA form, the CDR3 reads TGTGCCAGCAGTTACGTCGCGGGACAGGCGAACACTGAAGCTTTCTTT. This encodes CASSYVAGQANTEAFF.